The 16 T cell receptor beta chains below come from one sample, sequenced in a study of blood T cell repertoires in COVID-19. The data were produced by immunoSEQ multiplex PCR, yet TCRdb's version contains in-frame clones alone and is incomplete. This sample yields 180,000 or so clones, of which roughly four fifths are seen a single time; about 10% belongs to the top ten. The sample consisted of peripheral blood. These receptors were collected from a woman aged 40 to 50 with COVID-19, enrolled during active disease.

The chain combines TRBV4-1 with TRBJ2-7; TRBD2 agrees at 8 bases. Per the germline V gene, CDR1 is MGHRA and CDR2 is YSYEKL. Germline trimming cut 3 bases from V and 6 bases from J; bases unmatched to any gene: 10. The CDR3 extends over 15 amino acids. The CDR3 loop reads CASSHTAQTSVEQYF. Written as DNA, the CDR3 is TGCGCCAGCAGCCACACAGCCCAGACTAGCGTCGAGCAGTACTTC.

The rearrangement joins TRBV19 to TRBJ2-1, with 11 bases that match TRBD2. This CDR3 is built from 18 residues. Unmatched junction bases numbered 17, after V lost 5 bases and J lost 8 bases. Germline V gene sequence: CDR1 LNHDA, CDR2 SQIVND (reference sequence). The CDR3 DNA sequence: TGTGCCAGTAGTCGAACCCCGGGAACTAGCGGGAGTAAGTATGAGCAGTTCTTC. Encoded protein: CASSRTPGTSGSKYEQFF.

The rearrangement uses TRBV5-4 and TRBJ1-1, with D possibly being TRBD1 (6 bases). The CDR3 length is 15 residues. The V end was cut by 1 base, the J end by 1 base, with 11 bases between. Looked up from germline, CDR1 is SGHNT and CDR2 is YYREEE (reference sequence). Here the CDR3 reads CASSLLGQRNTEAFF. The CDR3 DNA reads TGTGCCAGCAGCTTGTTAGGACAGAGGAACACTGAAGCTTTCTTT.

As for this clone: Other DNA sequences of this sample code for an identical CDR3. The chain links TRBV11-2 to TRBJ1-1; D gene uncertain. Germline CDR1 reads SGHAT; CDR2 reads FQNNGV. V gave up 1 base and J gave up 4 bases, with 4 bases separating them. The CDR3 loop spans 12 amino acids. As DNA, the CDR3 is TGTGCCAGCAGCTTAGTCGGCACTGAAGCTTTCTTT. As protein: CASSLVGTEAFF.

The chain employs TRBV19 and TRBJ2-3; 7 nucleotides line up with TRBD1. Germline assignment: CDR1 LNHDA and CDR2 SQIVND (reference sequence). Trimming took 6 bases from V and 6 from J; bases not matched to a gene: 15. The CDR3 runs to 16 residues. The CDR3 protein is CASSHLTGILTDTQYF. CDR3 in DNA: TGTGCCAGTAGCCATCTGACAGGGATTCTAACGGATACGCAGTATTTT.

The chain uses TRBV4-1 and TRBJ1-1; weak D call: TRBD1 (5 bases). This CDR3 contains 14 residues. Trimming removed 1 base from V and 7 bases from J, with 13 bases in between. Germline-derived CDR1 and CDR2 are MGHRA and YSYEKL. Here the CDR3 reads CASSQVRQLGEAFF. The CDR3, as DNA: TGCGCCAGCAGCCAAGTGAGACAGTTAGGTGAAGCTTTCTTT.

The chain couples TRBV20-1 to TRBJ2-1, with TRBD1 identical over 8 bases. This CDR3 comprises 11 residues. Per the germline V gene, CDR1 is DFQATT and CDR2 is SNEGSKA (reference sequence). Trimming took 6 bases from V and 7 from J; bases not matched to a gene: 2. The CDR3 is CSAQGANEQFF. CDR3 in DNA: TGCAGTGCCCAGGGGGCGAATGAGCAGTTCTTC.

The chain couples TRBV24-1 to TRBJ2-1; TRBD1 matches 7 bases. This CDR3 contains 15 residues. V lost 2 bases, J lost 8 bases, and 8 bases stayed unmatched. CDR1 is KGHDR, CDR2 SFDVKD, per germline. The CDR3 nucleotides are TGTGCCACCAGTGATTCCCGCAGGGGGAATGATGAGCAGTTCTTC. Translated, it gives CATSDSRRGNDEQFF.

This clone was seen only once. In DNA, the CDR3 is TGTGCCAGCAGACCCCCAAGACACCTTGCAACTAATGAAAAACTGTTTTTT. Translation: CASRPPRHLATNEKLFF. This chain uses TRBV28 with TRBJ1-4; D is uncertain. V gave up 6 bases and J gave up 0 bases, with 17 bases separating them. This CDR3 is built from 17 residues. The V gene's germline CDR1 is MDHEN and CDR2 SYDVKM.

The CDR3 loop reads CASRQLQGNTEAFF. Written as DNA, the CDR3 is TGCGCCAGCAGACAACTGCAGGGGAACACTGAAGCTTTCTTT. The chain joins TRBV4-1 to TRBJ1-1; a possible D gene is TRBD1 (5 bases). Trimming cost V 6 bases and J 1 base, with 12 bases left between them. Looked up from germline, CDR1 is MGHRA and CDR2 is YSYEKL. This CDR3 region has 14 residues.

The gene calls are TRBV7-9 and TRBJ1-1; D gene unclear. CDR1 and CDR2 (germline): SEHNR, FQNEAQ (reference sequence). The length of the CDR3 is 14 residues. Trimming pared 5 bases from V and 1 base from J, leaving 11 bases between. The CDR3 sequence is CASSPRGGNTEAFF. The DNA of the CDR3 is TGTGCCAGCAGCCCCCGGGGAGGGAACACTGAAGCTTTCTTT.

The rearrangement links TRBV15 to TRBJ1-5; a weak D match, TRBD1 (6 bases). This CDR3 comprises 15 residues. V shed 0 bases and J shed 7 bases, with 13 bases lying between them. Germline V lookup: CDR1 LNHNV, CDR2 YYDKDF (reference sequence). In nucleotides, the CDR3 is TGTGCCACCAGCAGAGATCTAGCAGGGGCCCAGCCCCAGCATTTT. Protein: CATSRDLAGAQPQHF.

This clone was observed a few times. The chain employs TRBV7-9 and TRBJ2-7; D remains unclear. The V and J ends lost 5 bases and 0 bases respectively, with 8 bases between them. Germline CDR1 SEHNR, CDR2 FQNEAQ (reference sequence). The CDR3 sequence is 13 residues long. CDR3 DNA: TGTGCCAGCAGCCCCCGGAGCTCCTACGAGCAGTACTTC. Its protein is CASSPRSSYEQYF.

To note about this clone: The sample carries other DNA sequences with the same CDR3. This chain links TRBV2 with TRBJ1-5; a weak D match, TRBD1 (5 bases). Germline-derived CDR1 and CDR2 are SNHLY and FYNNEI. The CDR3 has 14 amino acids. The V and J ends lost 5 bases and 3 bases respectively, with 11 bases between them. Here the CDR3 reads CASSKDSSNQPQHF. The CDR3 nucleotides are TGTGCCAGCAGTAAAGACAGTTCCAATCAGCCCCAGCATTTT.

This chain connects TRBV7-9 to TRBJ1-4; a weak D match, TRBD1 (5 bases). CDR3 length: 15 residues. The germline V gene encodes CDR1 SEHNR and CDR2 FQNEAQ (reference sequence). V gave up 2 bases and J gave up 7 bases, with 14 bases separating them. The CDR3, as DNA: TGTGCCAGCAGCTTAAACGGGGGTGCTGGTGAAAAACTGTTTTTT. Translating it yields CASSLNGGAGEKLFF.

The chain couples TRBV28 to TRBJ2-1, with 9 positions matching TRBD2. V dropped 8 bases and J dropped 1; count of bases not matched to a gene: 9. The germline gives CDR1 MDHEN, CDR2 SYDVKM. The CDR3 extends over 16 amino acids. The CDR3 loop is CASCWVAGESYNEQFF. CDR3 DNA sequence: TGTGCCAGCTGCTGGGTAGCGGGAGAATCCTACAATGAGCAGTTCTTC.